This TCR beta chain comes out of a study of blood T cell repertoires in COVID-19. About the study: The origin of the acute and convalescent COVID-19 samples was the United States, Italy and Spain.

Per the original data handling: By means of reference gene primer amplification, nucleated cell counts were estimated. The repertoire was sequenced with immunoSEQ multiplex PCR; TCRdb's copy has only in-frame clones and lacks some. That table gives V, J and clone size, and the DNA gave D and trimming. Of tens of thousands of clones listed, 80% to 90% were seen once; the top ten hold under 6.5%. Germline values: CDR1 SGHRS, CDR2 YFSETQ. The CDR3 has 15 residues. The V gene lost 0 bases and the J gene lost 0 bases, with 7 bases spanning the gap. The receptor comes from a man aged 50 or older with active COVID-19. Specimen: peripheral blood. The chain couples TRBV5-1 to TRBJ1-3; D is ambiguous. The DNA for the CDR3 is TGCGCCAGCAGCTTGGGGCTGTTCTCTGGAAACACCATATATTTT. Translation: CASSLGLFSGNTIYF.